This entry concerns a single TCR beta chain. As yet, its antigen is unknown. Sequencing was performed with immunoSEQ multiplex PCR; in TCRdb, only in-frame clones are kept and a portion is missing. The table lists around 69,000 clones, around 74% of them singletons, with about 1.6% in the top ten. The V end was cut by 2 bases, the J end by 0 bases, with 1 base between. The CDR3 consists of 12 residues. These data belong to a study of vaccination effects on CD4 cells after COVID-19. ViraFEST expansion of antigen-specific CD4+ T cells with viral peptide pools preceded sequencing. Having been cultured for 9 to 11 days, the cells underwent CD4+ T cell isolation. All participants had two doses of either the BNT162b2 or mRNA-1273 vaccine.

The rearrangement joins TRBV12-3 or TRBV12-4 to TRBJ1-1; no definite D call. The TCR sequence derives from a human donor who received a COVID-19 vaccine. The sequenced sample was CD4+ T cells from PBMCs cultured with HCoV-229E spike peptides, obtained after COVID-19 vaccination. CDR3 region: CASSLMNTEAFF. In nucleotides, the CDR3 is TGTGCCAGCAGTTTAATGAACACTGAAGCTTTCTTT.